This TCR beta chain was recovered during a study of blood T cell repertoires in COVID-19. On the study more broadly: Nucleic acid was either cDNA or gDNA, and it came from T cells, B-cell-depleted T cells, or PBMCs.

Per the study methods: Amplification of reference gene primers was used by the study to estimate nucleated cell counts. Only in-frame clones appear in the TCRdb table, and some are missing; sequencing was by immunoSEQ multiplex PCR. The V and J calls and clone size were taken over from that table, and D and trimming were inferred from the DNA. The table has roughly 140,000 clones, 75% to 90% seen once. Study members were between roughly 18 and 90 years old and lived in 24 US regions. The V and J ends lost 4 bases and 4 bases respectively, with 5 bases between them. Germline V gene data show CDR1 as SGHTA and CDR2 as FQGNSA. There are 12 residues in the CDR3.

Material for sequencing was PBMCs or T cells enriched from blood (not recorded which). This rearrangement joins TRBV7-2 to TRBJ1-5, with D uncertain. The TCR was taken from a man between 45 and 60 years old in a cohort exposed to, infected with or recovered from COVID-19 (not recorded which). Here the CDR3 DNA reads TGTGCCAGCAGCTCCATTAATCAGCCCCAGCATTTT. It encodes CASSSINQPQHF.